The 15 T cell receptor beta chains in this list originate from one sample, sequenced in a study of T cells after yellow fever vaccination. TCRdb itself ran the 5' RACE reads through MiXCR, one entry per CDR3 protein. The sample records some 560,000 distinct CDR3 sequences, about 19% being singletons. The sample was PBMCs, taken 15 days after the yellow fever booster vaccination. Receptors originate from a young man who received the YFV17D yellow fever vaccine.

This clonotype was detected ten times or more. The CDR3 region is CSARQGSYEQYF. CDR3 coding DNA: TGCAGTGCTCGACAGGGTTCCTACGAGCAGTACTTC. The chain combines TRBV20-1 with TRBJ2-7, with 7 bases fitting TRBD1. Germline-derived CDR1 and CDR2 are DFQATT and SNEGSKA (reference sequence). This CDR3 has 12 residues. The junction had 2 bases not matched to a gene; V was cut back by 5 bases and J by 1 base.

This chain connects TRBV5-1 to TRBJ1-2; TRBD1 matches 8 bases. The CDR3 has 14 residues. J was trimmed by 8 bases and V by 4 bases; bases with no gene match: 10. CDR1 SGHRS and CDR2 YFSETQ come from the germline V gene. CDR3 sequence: CASSQDRAVEGYTF. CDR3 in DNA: TGCGCCAGCAGCCAGGACAGGGCGGTTGAAGGCTACACCTTC.

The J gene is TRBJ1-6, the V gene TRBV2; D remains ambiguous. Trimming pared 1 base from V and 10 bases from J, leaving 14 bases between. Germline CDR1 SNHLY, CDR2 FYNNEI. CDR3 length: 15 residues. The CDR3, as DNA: TGTGCCAGCAGTGAAGGAGGGCCACGGAGGTCACCCCTCCACTTT. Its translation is CASSEGGPRRSPLHF. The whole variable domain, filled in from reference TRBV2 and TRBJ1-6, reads EPEVTQTPSHQVTQMGQEVILRCVPISNHLYFYWYRQILGQKVEFLVSFYNNEISEKSEIFDDQFSVERPDGSNFTLKIRSTKLEDSAMYFCASSEGGPRRSPLHFGNGTRLTVT.

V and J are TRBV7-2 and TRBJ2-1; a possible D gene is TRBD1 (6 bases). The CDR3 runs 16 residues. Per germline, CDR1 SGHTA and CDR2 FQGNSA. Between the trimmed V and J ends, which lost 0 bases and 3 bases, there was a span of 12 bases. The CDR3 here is CASSLAGRGVYNEQFF. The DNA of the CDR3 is TGTGCCAGCAGCTTAGCTGGCAGGGGAGTCTACAATGAGCAGTTCTTC.

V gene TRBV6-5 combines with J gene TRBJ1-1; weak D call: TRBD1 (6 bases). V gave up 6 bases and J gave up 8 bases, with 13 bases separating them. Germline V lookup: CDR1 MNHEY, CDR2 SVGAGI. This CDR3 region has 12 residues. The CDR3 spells CASRNPQGEAFF. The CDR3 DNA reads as TGTGCCAGCAGAAATCCTCAGGGGGAAGCTTTCTTT.

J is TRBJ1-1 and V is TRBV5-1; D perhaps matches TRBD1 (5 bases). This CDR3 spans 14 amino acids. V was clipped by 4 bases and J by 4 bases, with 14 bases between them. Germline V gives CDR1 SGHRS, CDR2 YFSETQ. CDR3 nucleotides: TGCGCCAGCAGCCCGGGGGAAGTGGGCACTGAAGCTTTCTTT. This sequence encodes CASSPGEVGTEAFF.

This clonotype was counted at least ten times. The CDR3 coding sequence is TGTGCCAGCAGGCCGGGCAGTGACTCCTACAATGAGCAGTTCTTC. Translated: CASRPGSDSYNEQFF. The chain uses TRBV6-1 and TRBJ2-1; unclear D gene. The V end lost 6 bases, the J end lost 0 bases, and 12 bases lay between the germline ends. This CDR3 comprises 15 residues. Germline V gene sequence: CDR1 MNHNS, CDR2 SASEGT.

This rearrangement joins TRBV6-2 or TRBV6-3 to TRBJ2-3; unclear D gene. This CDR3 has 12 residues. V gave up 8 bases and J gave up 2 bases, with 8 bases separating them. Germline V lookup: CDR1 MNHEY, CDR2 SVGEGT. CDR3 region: CASGLTTDTQYF. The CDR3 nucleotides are TGTGCCAGCGGCCTGACCACAGATACGCAGTATTTT.

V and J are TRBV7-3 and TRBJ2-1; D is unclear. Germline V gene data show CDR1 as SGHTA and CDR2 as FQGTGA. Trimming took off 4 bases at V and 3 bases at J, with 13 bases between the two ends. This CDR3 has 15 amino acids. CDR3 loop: CASSSTRDGYNEQFF. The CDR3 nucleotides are TGTGCCAGCAGCTCTACACGAGACGGCTACAATGAGCAGTTCTTC.

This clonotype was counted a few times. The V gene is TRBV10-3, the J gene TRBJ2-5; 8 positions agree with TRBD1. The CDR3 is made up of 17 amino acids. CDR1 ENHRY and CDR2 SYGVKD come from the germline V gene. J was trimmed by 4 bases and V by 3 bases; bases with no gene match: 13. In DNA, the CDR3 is TGTGCCATCAGTGAATTTGCCCCGGGTGACAGGGGAGAGACCCAGTACTTC. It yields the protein CAISEFAPGDRGETQYF.

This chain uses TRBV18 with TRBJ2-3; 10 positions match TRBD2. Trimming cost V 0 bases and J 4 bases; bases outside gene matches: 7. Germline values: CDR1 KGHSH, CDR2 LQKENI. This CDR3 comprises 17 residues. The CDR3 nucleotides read TGTGCCAGCTCACCACCTATGCTAGCGGGAGAGTCAGATACGCAGTATTTT. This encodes CASSPPMLAGESDTQYF.

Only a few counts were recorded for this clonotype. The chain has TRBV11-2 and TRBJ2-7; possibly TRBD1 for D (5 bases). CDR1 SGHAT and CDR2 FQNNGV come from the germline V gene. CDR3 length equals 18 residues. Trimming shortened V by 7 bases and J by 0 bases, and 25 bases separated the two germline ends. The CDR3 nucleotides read TGTGCCAGCACCACGCAGGGAAGATTTTGGGGCGGCTCCTACGAGCAGTACTTC. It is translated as CASTTQGRFWGGSYEQYF.

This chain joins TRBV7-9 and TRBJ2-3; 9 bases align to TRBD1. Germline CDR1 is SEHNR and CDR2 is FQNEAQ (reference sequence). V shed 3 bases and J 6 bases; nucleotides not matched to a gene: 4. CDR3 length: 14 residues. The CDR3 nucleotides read TGTGCCAGCAGCTTCGGGACAGGGTCCGATACGCAGTATTTT. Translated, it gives CASSFGTGSDTQYF.

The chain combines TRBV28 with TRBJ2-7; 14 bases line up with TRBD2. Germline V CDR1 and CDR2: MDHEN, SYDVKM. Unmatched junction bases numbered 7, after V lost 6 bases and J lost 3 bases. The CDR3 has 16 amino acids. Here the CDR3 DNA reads TGTGCCAGCAGGCCGGGACTAGCGGGAGCACACTACGAGCAGTACTTC. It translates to CASRPGLAGAHYEQYF.

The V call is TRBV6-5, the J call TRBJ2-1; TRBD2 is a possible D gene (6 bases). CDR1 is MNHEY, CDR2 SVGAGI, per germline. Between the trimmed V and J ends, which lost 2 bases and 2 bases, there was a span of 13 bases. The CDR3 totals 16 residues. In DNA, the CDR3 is TGTGCCAGCAGTTACGCGACTAGGGGCACCTACAATGAGCAGTTCTTC. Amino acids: CASSYATRGTYNEQFF.